The source of this T cell receptor (beta chain) is a study of blood T cell repertoires in COVID-19. The overall study: T cells, B-cell-depleted T cells, or PBMCs supplied cDNA or gDNA.

Original data processing: Counts of nucleated cells, estimated from reference gene primer amplification, were obtained. Profiling relied on immunoSEQ multiplex PCR, and the TCRdb table lists in-frame clones only, not all of them. The DNA was the basis for D and trimming; V, J and clone size are from that table. The sample shows some 160,000 clones, 75% to 80% of them seen only once. The trim removed 0 bases at V and 7 bases at J, leaving 4 bases unmatched. This CDR3 has 13 residues. Germline CDR1 GTSNPN, CDR2 SVGIG (reference sequence). The clonotype originates from an elderly woman with acute or convalescent COVID-19. Sequenced material: peripheral blood. The chain recombines TRBV30 with TRBJ1-1; 8 bases match TRBD1. The DNA of the CDR3 is TGTGCCTGGAGTGTAAAGGACAGGGTTGAAGCTTTCTTT. Amino acid sequence: CAWSVKDRVEAFF.